Listed below are T cell receptor beta chains from one sample, sequenced in a study of CD8+ T cells in alopecia areata. Produced via immunoSEQ multiplex PCR; TCRdb's table is partial and in-frame only. The repertoire holds around 250,000 clones, about 68% seen once, with roughly 1.2% in the top ten. The sample was CD4+ T cells sorted from blood, taken at week 0. The receptor source for this set is a human donor with alopecia areata. Both conserved end residues are part of each CDR3. Each record gives: CDR3 DNA, CDR3 protein, D gene, J gene, clone size, V gene. A D gene is named only where the DNA matches it firmly. Size is omitted from some rows. Given values are once, few, many or a class for expanded clones.

TGTGCCAGCAGCGGTAGTGTGCTTGAGACCCAGTACTTC CASSGSVLETQYF - TRBJ2-5 - TRBV9
TGTGCCAGCAGTGACAGGGGGCCGGGTGGGACCCAGTACTTC CASSDRGPGGTQYF TRBD1 TRBJ2-5 - TRBV13
TGCGCCAGCAGCTTAAACCGGGACCTCGCTTTATATGGCTACACCTTC CASSLNRDLALYGYTF - TRBJ1-2 few TRBV5-1
TGTGCCAGCAGTTACGGGGGCCTCTACGAGCAGTACTTC CASSYGGLYEQYF - TRBJ2-7 - TRBV6-5
TGCAGCGTTGCCCGAAAAACCACTGCCCCTGGGAGGGCCCAGTACTTC CSVARKTTAPGRAQYF TRBD2 TRBJ2-5 - TRBV29-1
TGTGCCAGCAGCGTAGAAGGGGTCGCCGGGGAGCTGTTTTTT CASSVEGVAGELFF - TRBJ2-2 - TRBV9
TGCGCCAGCAGCTTGGTGGCAGGGATATTTAGCACAGATACGCAGTATTTT CASSLVAGIFSTDTQYF - TRBJ2-3 - TRBV5-1
TGTGCCTGGAGTCAAGGTGGAGGGTCCAAAAACATTCAGTACTTC CAWSQGGGSKNIQYF - TRBJ2-4 - TRBV30
TGTGCCATCAGTGAGTCTAGACTAGCGGGGTCGGAGCAGTTCTTC CAISESRLAGSEQFF TRBD2 TRBJ2-1 - TRBV10-3
TGTGCCAGCAGCGCGGGACTCAACACAGATACGCAGTATTTT CASSAGLNTDTQYF - TRBJ2-3 few TRBV7-2